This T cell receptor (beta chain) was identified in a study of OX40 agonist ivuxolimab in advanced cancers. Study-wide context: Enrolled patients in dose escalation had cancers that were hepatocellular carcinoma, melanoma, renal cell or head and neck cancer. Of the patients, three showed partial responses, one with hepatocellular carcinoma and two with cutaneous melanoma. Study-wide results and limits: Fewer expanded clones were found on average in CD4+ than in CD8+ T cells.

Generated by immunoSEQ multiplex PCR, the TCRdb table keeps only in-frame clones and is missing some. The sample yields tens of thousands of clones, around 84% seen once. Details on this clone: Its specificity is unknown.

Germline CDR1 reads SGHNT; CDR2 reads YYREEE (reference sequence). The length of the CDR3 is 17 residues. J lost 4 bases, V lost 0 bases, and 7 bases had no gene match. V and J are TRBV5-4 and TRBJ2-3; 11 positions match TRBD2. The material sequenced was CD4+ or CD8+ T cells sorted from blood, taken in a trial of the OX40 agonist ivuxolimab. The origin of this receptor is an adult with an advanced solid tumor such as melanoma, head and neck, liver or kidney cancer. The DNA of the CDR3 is TGTGCCAGCAGCTTGGATTTGACTAGCGGGACCGCAGATACGCAGTATTTT. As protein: CASSLDLTSGTADTQYF.